The TCR beta chain described here comes from a study of T-cell memory formation after mild COVID-19. Study information: The two donors had largely donor-specific TCR clusters.

CDR3 size: 16 residues. With V trimmed by 4 bases and J by 3 bases, 7 bases remained unmatched. The germline V gene has CDR1 DFQATT and CDR2 SNEGSKA (reference sequence). Study-wide results and caveats: In second-wave clones peaking day 37, SARS-CoV-2 specificity remained unconfirmed. Day 15 to 85 contracting clones showed balanced CD4/CD8; later expanders leaned CD4+. Clones which contracted sat mainly in CM and EM if CD4+, and in EMRA if CD8+.

Using its own MiXCR run on the 5' RACE reads, TCRdb lists one record per CDR3 protein. This table has more than 450,000 distinct CDR3 sequences, roughly 18% appearing once. This clonotype showed up just a few times. The antigen is unknown. The sequence was collected from an adult woman who had mild COVID-19 (a few samples of this study predate the infection). Cell type and time point are not known. Sample: PBMCs or a T cell subset sorted from them (not recorded which). The rearrangement joins TRBV20-1 to TRBJ2-1; 12 positions match TRBD2. The CDR3 DNA is TGCAGTGCTACAAAGACTAGCGGGAGTATCTACAATGAGCAGTTCTTC. It codes for CSATKTSGSIYNEQFF.